These 24 T cell receptor beta chains came from one sample sequenced in a study of blood T cell repertoires in COVID-19. The data were produced by immunoSEQ multiplex PCR, yet TCRdb's version contains in-frame clones alone and is incomplete. The sample holds some 200,000 clones, around 82% seen once. The source material was PBMCs or T cells enriched from blood (not recorded which). The receptors were sampled from a man aged 35-49 years who had recovered from COVID-19.

This chain uses TRBV28 with TRBJ2-5; TRBD1 matches 8 bases. Germline assignment: CDR1 MDHEN and CDR2 SYDVKM. CDR3 length: 15 amino acids. The J segment lost 1 base and the V segment lost 5 bases, leaving 6 bases of the junction unmatched. The CDR3: CASSANQGAQETQYF. In DNA form, the CDR3 reads TGTGCCAGCAGTGCCAACCAGGGGGCCCAAGAGACCCAGTACTTC.

The V call is TRBV28, the J call TRBJ1-6; D is unclear. In germline, CDR1 is MDHEN, CDR2 SYDVKM. The CDR3 has 13 amino acids. Trimming took off 6 bases at V and 7 bases at J, with 10 bases between the two ends. The CDR3 loop is CASRFLQNSPLHF. The DNA for the CDR3 is TGTGCCAGCAGGTTCCTACAGAATTCACCCCTCCACTTT.

V gene TRBV12-3 or TRBV12-4 combines with J gene TRBJ1-3; 8 bases fit TRBD1. The CDR3 sequence is 13 residues long. After removal of 10 bases from V and 2 bases from J, the junction contained 4 bases not matched to a gene. In DNA, the CDR3 is TGTGCCAACTCAGGGGGCCCTGGAAACACCATATATTTT. It encodes CANSGGPGNTIYF.

V usage is TRBV5-5 and J usage is TRBJ2-1, with unresolved D. V was trimmed by 1 base and J by 6 bases, leaving 5 bases between them. The CDR3 extends over 12 amino acids. Germline CDR1 and CDR2: SGHKS and YYEKEE (reference sequence). The CDR3 DNA is TGTGCCAGCAGCTTGCAGTTCAATGAGCAGTTCTTC. Translated: CASSLQFNEQFF. Looking up the rest from reference TRBV5-5 and TRBJ2-1 gives the full variable domain: DAGVTQSPTHLIKTRGQQVTLRCSPISGHKSVSWYQQVLGQGPQFIFQYYEKEERGRGNFPDRFSARQFPNYSSELNVNALLLGDSALYLCASSLQFNEQFFGPGTRLTVL.

This chain uses TRBV27 with TRBJ1-6; maybe TRBD1 (6 bases). Trimming cost V 6 bases and J 7 bases, with 22 bases left between them. The length of the CDR3 is 17 residues. Germline CDR1 reads MNHEY; CDR2 reads SMNVEV (reference sequence). CDR3 sequence (DNA): TGTGCCAGCAGACCGACCGGGACACATCGAGAGAATTCACCCCTCCACTTT. Protein: CASRPTGTHRENSPLHF.

This sequence joins TRBV4-3 and TRBJ1-5; D gene unclear. The V end lost 0 bases, the J end lost 1 base, and 7 bases lay between the germline ends. CDR1 is LGHNA and CDR2 is YSLEER in the germline V gene. The length of the CDR3 is 15 residues. CDR3 nucleotide sequence: TGCGCCAGCAGCCAAGACATACTGAGCAATCAGCCCCAGCATTTT. Its protein product is CASSQDILSNQPQHF.

The chain recombines TRBV15 with TRBJ2-1; 9 bases fit TRBD2. Germline V gives CDR1 LNHNV, CDR2 YYDKDF (reference sequence). V dropped 1 base and J dropped 1; count of bases not matched to a gene: 2. The CDR3 extends over 16 amino acids. The CDR3 sequence is CATSRVLAGSYNEQFF. The CDR3 DNA sequence: TGTGCCACCAGCAGAGTTCTAGCGGGATCCTACAATGAGCAGTTCTTC.

This chain uses TRBV5-4 with TRBJ1-1; D is perhaps TRBD1 (6 bases). The CDR3 spans 15 residues. With 0 bases removed from V and 4 bases from J, the gap between germline ends came to 13 bases. Germline CDR1 reads SGHNT; CDR2 reads YYREEE (reference sequence). The CDR3 is CASSLAGGPGTEAFF. The DNA of the CDR3 is TGTGCCAGCAGCTTGGCCGGGGGGCCGGGCACTGAAGCTTTCTTT.

The V and J genes are TRBV28 and TRBJ1-1; 8 nucleotides line up with TRBD1. Trimming at V came to 8 bases and at J to 5 bases, leaving 10 bases not matched to a gene. The CDR3 is 14 residues long. The germline V gene encodes CDR1 MDHEN and CDR2 SYDVKM. The chain's CDR3 is CASCGQGICTEAFF. In nucleotides, the CDR3 is TGTGCCAGCTGCGGACAGGGAATATGTACTGAAGCTTTCTTT. Full variable domain (rest looked up from reference TRBV28 and TRBJ1-1): DVKVTQSSRYLVKRTGEKVFLECVQDMDHENMFWYRQDPGLGLRLIYFSYDVKMKEKGDIPEGYSVSREKKERFSLILESASTNQTSMYLCASCGQGICTEAFFGQGTRLTVV.

CDR3: CASSIHGTGAGETQYF. DNA for the CDR3: TGTGCCAGCAGCATTCACGGGACAGGGGCAGGAGAGACCCAGTACTTC. V and J are TRBV27 and TRBJ2-5, with 10 nucleotides matching TRBD1. The junction had 11 bases not matched to a gene; V was cut back by 6 bases and J by 4 bases. This CDR3 is built from 16 residues. In germline, CDR1 is MNHEY, CDR2 SMNVEV (reference sequence).

The chain couples TRBV28 to TRBJ1-6; the match to TRBD1 covers 12 bases. V dropped 4 bases and J dropped 6; count of bases not matched to a gene: 4. The germline CDR1 and CDR2 sequences are MDHEN and SYDVKM. The CDR3 has 16 residues. The CDR3 loop is CASSWDRGHGNSPLHF. CDR3 nucleotides: TGTGCCAGCAGTTGGGACAGGGGGCATGGTAATTCACCCCTCCACTTT. Complete variable domain (other parts from reference TRBV28 and TRBJ1-6): DVKVTQSSRYLVKRTGEKVFLECVQDMDHENMFWYRQDPGLGLRLIYFSYDVKMKEKGDIPEGYSVSREKKERFSLILESASTNQTSMYLCASSWDRGHGNSPLHFGNGTRLTVT.

The chain has TRBV9 and TRBJ2-5; 8 nucleotides line up with TRBD1. V shed 3 bases, J shed 4 bases, and the junction held 5 bases outside the gene matches. The CDR3 extends over 14 amino acids. The germline V gene encodes CDR1 SGDLS and CDR2 YYNGEE. CDR3 nucleotide sequence: TGTGCCAGCAGCGGGACAGGGCGGGGAGAGACCCAGTACTTC. Amino acids: CASSGTGRGETQYF.

This clone was recorded only once. The chain is built from TRBV6-6 and TRBJ2-7; TRBD1 might be the D (6 bases). V shed 3 bases and J shed 4 bases, with 10 bases lying between them. The germline V gene has CDR1 MNHNY and CDR2 SVGAGI (reference sequence). The CDR3 covers 13 residues. The CDR3 DNA sequence: TGTGCCAGCAGTTATTTTCAGGGGTACGAGCAGTACTTC. Encoded protein: CASSYFQGYEQYF.

This chain links TRBV30 with TRBJ1-2; D gene ambiguous. This CDR3 has 15 amino acids. The ends were cut back, 1 base at V and 8 bases at J, with 20 bases in the middle. Per germline, CDR1 GTSNPN and CDR2 SVGIG (reference sequence). DNA for the CDR3: TGTGCCTGGAGTGGCTCCCCGACGGGGATGAGCGGCTACACCTTC. It is translated as CAWSGSPTGMSGYTF. The entire variable domain, with the rest obtained from reference TRBV30 and TRBJ1-2, is as follows: SQTIHQWPATLVQPVGSPLSLECTVEGTSNPNLYWYRQAAGRGLQLLFYSVGIGQISSEVPQNLSASRPQDRQFILSSKKLLLSDSGFYLCAWSGSPTGMSGYTFGSGTRLTVV.

There are a few counts of this clone. The V and J genes are TRBV5-4 and TRBJ2-7; TRBD1 agrees at 8 bases. After removal of 3 bases from V and 4 bases from J, the junction contained 9 bases not matched to a gene. Germline loops: CDR1 SGHNT, CDR2 YYREEE (reference sequence). This CDR3 contains 15 residues. CDR3 protein: CASSSWTGKKYEQYF. The DNA of the CDR3 is TGTGCCAGCAGCTCTTGGACAGGGAAAAAGTACGAGCAGTACTTC.

The chain joins TRBV13 to TRBJ2-1, with 10 positions matching TRBD2. Germline CDR1 is PRHDT and CDR2 is FYEKMQ (reference sequence). The CDR3 is made up of 16 amino acids. J lost 4 bases, V lost 1 base, and 4 bases had no gene match. Written as DNA, the CDR3 is TGTGCCAGCAGCTTAGCTAGCGGGGGACCTTACAATGAGCAGTTCTTC. It specifies CASSLASGGPYNEQFF.

V and J are TRBV4-3 and TRBJ1-1; D is possibly TRBD1 (5 bases). Trimming shortened V by 2 bases and J by 3 bases, and 16 bases separated the two germline ends. CDR1 and CDR2 from the germline V gene are LGHNA and YSLEER. The CDR3 contains 16 residues. CDR3 sequence reads: CASSQQRAGTDTEAFF. The CDR3 region has the DNA TGCGCCAGCAGCCAACAACGGGCAGGGACTGACACTGAAGCTTTCTTT.

The chain links TRBV6-5 to TRBJ1-6, with D perhaps TRBD1 (6 bases). The CDR3 length is 15 residues. CDR1 is MNHEY and CDR2 is SVGAGI in the germline V gene. V was clipped by 2 bases and J by 7 bases, with 12 bases between them. The CDR3 nucleotides are TGTGCCAGCAGTTACGATCAGGGGCTAAATTCACCCCTCCACTTT. Amino acids: CASSYDQGLNSPLHF.

The chain couples TRBV19 to TRBJ2-7; 10 nucleotides align to TRBD1. The J segment lost 4 bases and the V segment lost 4 bases, leaving 7 bases of the junction unmatched. The CDR3 has 15 residues. Germline V gene data show CDR1 as LNHDA and CDR2 as SQIVND (reference sequence). CDR3: CASSTSGTGVYEQYF. As DNA, the CDR3 is TGTGCCAGTAGTACCTCCGGGACAGGGGTATACGAGCAGTACTTC.

The J gene is TRBJ1-6, the V gene TRBV28; D may be TRBD1 (6 bases). This CDR3 spans 15 amino acids. Germline V lookup: CDR1 MDHEN, CDR2 SYDVKM. Trimming removed 5 bases from V and 3 bases from J, with 11 bases in between. The DNA of the CDR3 is TGTGCCAGCAGTCCTCGGACAGTCTATAATTCACCCCTCCACTTT. It yields the protein CASSPRTVYNSPLHF. The full variable domain, its missing parts supplied by reference TRBV28 and TRBJ1-6, is DVKVTQSSRYLVKRTGEKVFLECVQDMDHENMFWYRQDPGLGLRLIYFSYDVKMKEKGDIPEGYSVSREKKERFSLILESASTNQTSMYLCASSPRTVYNSPLHFGNGTRLTVT.

The gene calls are TRBV5-1 and TRBJ1-1; TRBD1 matches at 7 bases. From germline, CDR1 is SGHRS and CDR2 YFSETQ. This CDR3 region has 16 residues. V trimming: 0 bases; J trimming: 0 bases; junction bases outside the gene matches: 5. The CDR3 bases are TGCGCCAGCAGCTTGGCTACAGGGGAAGTGAACACTGAAGCTTTCTTT. Amino acids: CASSLATGEVNTEAFF.

The V call is TRBV6-5, the J call TRBJ1-2; TRBD1 matches 7 bases. Germline CDR1 is MNHEY and CDR2 is SVGAGI. Unmatched junction bases numbered 6, after V lost 4 bases and J lost 4 bases. The length of the CDR3 is 14 residues. The CDR3 reads CASSFDRASYGYTF. CDR3 sequence (DNA): TGTGCCAGCAGTTTCGACAGGGCTAGCTATGGCTACACCTTC.

The chain employs TRBV2 and TRBJ1-6; D might be TRBD1 (5 bases). Per the germline V gene, CDR1 is SNHLY and CDR2 is FYNNEI. The CDR3 consists of 14 residues. The V end lost 8 bases, the J end lost 9 bases, and 17 bases lay between the germline ends. In DNA form, the CDR3 reads TGTGCCAGCTCCCCGGAGGGGAGTAGTTCACCCCTCCACTTT. Its protein is CASSPEGSSSPLHF.

This sequence joins TRBV9 and TRBJ1-3, with D maybe TRBD1 (5 bases). The V end lost 3 bases, the J end lost 1 base, and 11 bases lay between the germline ends. The CDR3 extends over 15 amino acids. Looked up from germline, CDR1 is SGDLS and CDR2 is YYNGEE. This CDR3 is CASSEQGLSGNTIYF. CDR3 in DNA: TGTGCCAGCAGCGAGCAGGGTCTGTCTGGAAACACCATATATTTT.